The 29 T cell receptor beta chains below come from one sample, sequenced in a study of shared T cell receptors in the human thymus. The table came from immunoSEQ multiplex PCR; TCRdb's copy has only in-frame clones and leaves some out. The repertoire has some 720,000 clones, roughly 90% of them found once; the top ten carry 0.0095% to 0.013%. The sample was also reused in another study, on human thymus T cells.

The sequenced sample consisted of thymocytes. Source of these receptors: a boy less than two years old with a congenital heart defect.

The CDR3 reads CASGLVGDRGYNEQFF. Written as DNA, the CDR3 is TGTGCTAGTGGTTTGGTTGGCGACAGGGGTTACAATGAGCAGTTCTTC. The V and J genes are TRBV12-5 and TRBJ2-1, with 8 bases aligning to TRBD1. This CDR3 spans 16 amino acids. Germline values: CDR1 LGHNT, CDR2 FRNRAP. V was clipped by 0 bases and J by 4 bases; unmatched bases: 5.

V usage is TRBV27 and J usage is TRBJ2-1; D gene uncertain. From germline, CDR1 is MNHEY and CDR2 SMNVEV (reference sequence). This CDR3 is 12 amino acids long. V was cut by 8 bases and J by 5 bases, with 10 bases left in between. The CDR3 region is CASQTYNNEQFF. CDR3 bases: TGTGCCAGCCAGACATATAACAATGAGCAGTTCTTC.

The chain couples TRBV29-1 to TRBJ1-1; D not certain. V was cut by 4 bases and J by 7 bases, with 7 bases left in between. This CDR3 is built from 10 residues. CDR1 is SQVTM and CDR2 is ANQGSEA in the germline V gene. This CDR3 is CSVGGIEAFF. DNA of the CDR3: TGCAGCGTTGGAGGAATTGAAGCTTTCTTT.

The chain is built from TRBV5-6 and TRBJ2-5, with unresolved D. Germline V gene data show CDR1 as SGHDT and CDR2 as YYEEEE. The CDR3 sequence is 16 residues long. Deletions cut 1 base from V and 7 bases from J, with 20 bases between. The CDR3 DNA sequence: TGTGCCAGCAGCTTGACTACCGCCCCCCTTGTAGGGACCCAGTACTTC. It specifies CASSLTTAPLVGTQYF.

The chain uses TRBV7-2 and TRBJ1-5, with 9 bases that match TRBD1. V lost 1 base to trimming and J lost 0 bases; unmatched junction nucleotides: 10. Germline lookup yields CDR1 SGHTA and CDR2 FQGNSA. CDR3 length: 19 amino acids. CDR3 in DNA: TGTGCCAGCAGCTTAGAGGGCGGACAGGGGCCTTATAGCAATCAGCCCCAGCATTTT. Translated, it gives CASSLEGGQGPYSNQPQHF.

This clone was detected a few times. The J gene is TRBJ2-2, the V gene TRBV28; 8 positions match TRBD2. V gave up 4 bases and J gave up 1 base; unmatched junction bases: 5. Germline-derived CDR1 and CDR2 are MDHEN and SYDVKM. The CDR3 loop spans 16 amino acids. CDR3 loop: CASSSPGTRNTGELFF. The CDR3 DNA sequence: TGTGCCAGCAGTTCCCCGGGGACTAGGAACACCGGGGAGCTGTTTTTT. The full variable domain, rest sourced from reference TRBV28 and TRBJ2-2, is DVKVTQSSRYLVKRTGEKVFLECVQDMDHENMFWYRQDPGLGLRLIYFSYDVKMKEKGDIPEGYSVSREKKERFSLILESASTNQTSMYLCASSSPGTRNTGELFFGEGSRLTVL.

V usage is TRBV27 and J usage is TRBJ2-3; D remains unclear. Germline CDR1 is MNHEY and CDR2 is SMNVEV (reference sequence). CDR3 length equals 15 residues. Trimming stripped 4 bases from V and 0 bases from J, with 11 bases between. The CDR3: CASSSRRPSTDTQYF. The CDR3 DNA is TGTGCCAGCAGTTCTCGGCGGCCTAGCACAGATACGCAGTATTTT.

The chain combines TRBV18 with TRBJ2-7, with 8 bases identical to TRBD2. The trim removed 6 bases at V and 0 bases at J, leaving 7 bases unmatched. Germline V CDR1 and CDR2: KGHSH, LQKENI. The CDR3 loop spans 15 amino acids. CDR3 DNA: TGTGCCAGCTCTCCCGTAGCGGGGCTCTCCTACGAGCAGTACTTC. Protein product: CASSPVAGLSYEQYF.

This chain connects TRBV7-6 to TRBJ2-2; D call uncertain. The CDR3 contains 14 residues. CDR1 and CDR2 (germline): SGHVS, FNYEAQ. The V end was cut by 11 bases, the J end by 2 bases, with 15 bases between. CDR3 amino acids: CAPSPATNTGELFF. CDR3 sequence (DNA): TGTGCCCCCAGCCCAGCGACTAACACCGGGGAGCTGTTTTTT. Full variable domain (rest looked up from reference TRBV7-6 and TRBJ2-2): GAGVSQSPRYKVTKRGQDVALRCDPISGHVSLYWYRQALGQGPEFLTYFNYEAQQDKSGLPNDRFSAERPEGSISTLTIQRTEQRDSAMYRCAPSPATNTGELFFGEGSRLTVL.

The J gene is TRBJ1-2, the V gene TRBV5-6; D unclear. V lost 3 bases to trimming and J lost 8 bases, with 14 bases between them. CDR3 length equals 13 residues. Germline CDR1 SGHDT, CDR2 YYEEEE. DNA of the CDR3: TGTGCCAGCAGCTACGCGTTACTTGAGGGCTACACCTTC. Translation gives CASSYALLEGYTF.

DNA of the CDR3: TGTGCCAGCAGCTTGAAGGGACTAGCGGGGTTATACGAGCAGTACTTC. Residues: CASSLKGLAGLYEQYF. The rearrangement links TRBV5-6 to TRBJ2-7; 13 nucleotides line up with TRBD2. The trim removed 1 base at V and 4 bases at J, leaving 5 bases unmatched. The CDR3 spans 16 residues. Germline CDR1 and CDR2: SGHDT and YYEEEE.

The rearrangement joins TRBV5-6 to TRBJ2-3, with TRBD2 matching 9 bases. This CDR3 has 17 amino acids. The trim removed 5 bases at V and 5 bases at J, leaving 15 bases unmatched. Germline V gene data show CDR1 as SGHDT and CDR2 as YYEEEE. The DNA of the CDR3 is TGTGCCAGCAGTTACCGAGAGGGTAGCGGGAGTAGAGATACGCAGTATTTT. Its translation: CASSYREGSGSRDTQYF.

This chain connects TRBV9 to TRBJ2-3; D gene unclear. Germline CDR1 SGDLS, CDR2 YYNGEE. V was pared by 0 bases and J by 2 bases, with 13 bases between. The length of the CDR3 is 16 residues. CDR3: CASSVGRPVFTDTQYF. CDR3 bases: TGTGCCAGCAGCGTAGGGAGACCGGTTTTCACAGATACGCAGTATTTT.

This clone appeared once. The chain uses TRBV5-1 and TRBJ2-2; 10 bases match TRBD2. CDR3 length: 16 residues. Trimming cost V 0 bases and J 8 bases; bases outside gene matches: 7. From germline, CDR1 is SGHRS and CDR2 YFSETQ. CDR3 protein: CASSLVTSGRRGELFF. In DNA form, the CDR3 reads TGCGCCAGCAGCTTGGTGACTAGCGGGCGCAGGGGGGAGCTGTTTTTT.

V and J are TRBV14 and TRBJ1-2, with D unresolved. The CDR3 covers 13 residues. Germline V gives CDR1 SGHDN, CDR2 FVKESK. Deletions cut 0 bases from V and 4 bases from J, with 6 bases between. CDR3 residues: CASSQDIRYGYTF. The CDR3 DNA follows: TGTGCCAGCAGCCAAGATATCCGCTATGGCTACACCTTC.

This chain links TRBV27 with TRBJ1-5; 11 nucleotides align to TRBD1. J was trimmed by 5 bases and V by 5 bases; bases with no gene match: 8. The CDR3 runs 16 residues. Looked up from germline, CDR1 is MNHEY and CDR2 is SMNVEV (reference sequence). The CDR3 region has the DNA TGTGCCAGCAGTACCTATGGGGGACAGGGGGATCAGCCCCAGCATTTT. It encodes CASSTYGGQGDQPQHF.

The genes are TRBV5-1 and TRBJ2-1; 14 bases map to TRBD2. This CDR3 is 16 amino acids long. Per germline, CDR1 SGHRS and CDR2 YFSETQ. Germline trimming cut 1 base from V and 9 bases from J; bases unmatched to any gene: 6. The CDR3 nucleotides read TGCGCCAGCAGCTTGACGGGACTAGCGGGAGAGGGTGAGCAGTTCTTC. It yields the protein CASSLTGLAGEGEQFF.

The CDR3 coding sequence is TGTGCCAGCAGTTTAACTGACCCAGGGGATAGAAAGCAGCCCCAGCATTTT. Protein product: CASSLTDPGDRKQPQHF. V gene TRBV27 combines with J gene TRBJ1-5; D possibly corresponds to TRBD1 (6 bases). V was shortened by 2 bases and J by 7 bases, with 21 bases between the two germline ends. Germline V gene lookup returns CDR1 MNHEY and CDR2 SMNVEV (reference sequence). The length of the CDR3 is 17 residues.

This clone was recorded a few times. CDR3 residues: CASSLAASGSSEQFF. The CDR3 DNA sequence: TGCGCCAGCAGCTTGGCGGCTAGCGGGAGTTCTGAGCAGTTCTTC. J is TRBJ2-1 and V is TRBV5-1; 10 bases are a match to TRBD2. Unmatched junction bases numbered 6, after V lost 0 bases and J lost 9 bases. The CDR3 length is 15 residues. CDR1 and CDR2 (germline): SGHRS, YFSETQ.

The CDR3 here is CASSLGPTSTYEQYF. The CDR3 DNA is TGTGCCAGCAGCTTAGGCCCCACTTCCACCTACGAGCAGTACTTC. This sequence joins TRBV11-2 and TRBJ2-7; D is undetermined. Germline lookup yields CDR1 SGHAT and CDR2 FQNNGV. The CDR3 is made up of 15 amino acids. V was trimmed by 1 base and J by 2 bases, leaving 12 bases between them.

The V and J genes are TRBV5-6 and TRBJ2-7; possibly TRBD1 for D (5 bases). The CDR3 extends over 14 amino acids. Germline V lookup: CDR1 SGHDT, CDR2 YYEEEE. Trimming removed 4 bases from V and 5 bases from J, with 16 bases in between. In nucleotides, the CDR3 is TGTGCCAGCAGCCCCTCCCCAGGGAAACACGAGCAGTACTTC. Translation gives CASSPSPGKHEQYF.

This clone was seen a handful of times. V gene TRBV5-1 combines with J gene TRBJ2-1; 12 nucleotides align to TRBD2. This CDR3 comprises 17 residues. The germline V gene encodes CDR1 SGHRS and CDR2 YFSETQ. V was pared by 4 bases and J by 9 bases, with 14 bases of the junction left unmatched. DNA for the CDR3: TGCGCCAGCAGCGAAGGACTAGCGGGAATCTCCGCGGGTGAGCAGTTCTTC. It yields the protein CASSEGLAGISAGEQFF.

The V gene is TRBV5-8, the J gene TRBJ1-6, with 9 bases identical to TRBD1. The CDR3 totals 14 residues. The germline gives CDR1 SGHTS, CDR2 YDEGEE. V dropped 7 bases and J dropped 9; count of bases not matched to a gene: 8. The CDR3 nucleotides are TGTGCCAGCCCGGGACAGGGAGAGATTTCACCCCTCCACTTT. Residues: CASPGQGEISPLHF. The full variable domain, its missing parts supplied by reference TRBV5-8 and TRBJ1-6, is EAGVTQSPTHLIKTRGQQATLRCSPISGHTSVYWYQQALGLGLQFLLWYDEGEERNRGNFPPRFSGRQFPNYSSELNVNALELEDSALYLCASPGQGEISPLHFGNGTRLTVT.

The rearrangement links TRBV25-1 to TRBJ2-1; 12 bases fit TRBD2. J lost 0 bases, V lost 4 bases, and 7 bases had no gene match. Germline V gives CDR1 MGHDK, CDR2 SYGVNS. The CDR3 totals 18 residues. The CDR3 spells CASSALAGGTCSYNEQFF. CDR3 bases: TGTGCCAGCAGTGCCCTAGCGGGAGGGACCTGCTCCTACAATGAGCAGTTCTTC.

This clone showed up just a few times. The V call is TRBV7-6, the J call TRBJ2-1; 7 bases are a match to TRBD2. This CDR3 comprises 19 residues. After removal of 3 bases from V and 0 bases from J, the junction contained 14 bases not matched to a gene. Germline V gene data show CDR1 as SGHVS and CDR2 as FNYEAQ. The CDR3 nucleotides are TGTGCCAGCAGCTTGGGTTCGGGGAGGGGACCAAACTCCTACAATGAGCAGTTCTTC. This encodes CASSLGSGRGPNSYNEQFF.

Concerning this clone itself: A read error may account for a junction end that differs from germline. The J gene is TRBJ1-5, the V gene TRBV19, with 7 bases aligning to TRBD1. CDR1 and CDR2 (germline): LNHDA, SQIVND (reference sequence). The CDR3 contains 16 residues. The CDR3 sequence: CASSIPTGLSKQPQHF. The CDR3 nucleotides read TGTGCCAGTAGTATCCCGACAGGGCTTAGCAAACAGCCCCAGCATTTT.

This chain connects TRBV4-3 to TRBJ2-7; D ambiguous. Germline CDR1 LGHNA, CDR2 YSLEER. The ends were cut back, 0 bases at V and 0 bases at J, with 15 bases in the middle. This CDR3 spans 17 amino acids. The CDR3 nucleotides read TGCGCCAGCAGCCAAGACCGGGTGGTTCATGGCTCCTACGAGCAGTACTTC. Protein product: CASSQDRVVHGSYEQYF.

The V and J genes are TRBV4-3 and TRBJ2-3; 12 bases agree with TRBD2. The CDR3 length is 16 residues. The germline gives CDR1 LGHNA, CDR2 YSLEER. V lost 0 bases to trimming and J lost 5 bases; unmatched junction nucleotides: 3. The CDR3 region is CASSQDWGLAGDTQYF. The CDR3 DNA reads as TGCGCCAGCAGCCAAGATTGGGGACTAGCGGGAGATACGCAGTATTTT.

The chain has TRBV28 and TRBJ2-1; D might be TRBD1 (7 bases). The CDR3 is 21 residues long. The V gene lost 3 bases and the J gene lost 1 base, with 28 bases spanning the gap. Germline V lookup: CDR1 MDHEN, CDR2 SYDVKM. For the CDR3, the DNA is TGTGCCAGCAGTTTTAACCACACGGGACAGACCACCGGGGGATCCTACAATGAGCAGTTCTTC. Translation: CASSFNHTGQTTGGSYNEQFF.